The 3 T cell receptor beta chains presented below share a single source sample, sequenced in a study of blood T cell repertoires in COVID-19. Clones were sequenced by immunoSEQ multiplex PCR, and TCRdb holds only the in-frame ones, with some missing. Of some 150,000 clones in the sample, approximately 88% were seen once. The sample was peripheral blood. The receptors stem from a human donor in a cohort sampled during active COVID-19.

The chain joins TRBV20-1 to TRBJ1-3; no firm D call. CDR1 DFQATT and CDR2 SNEGSKA come from the germline V gene (reference sequence). V lost 5 bases and J 3 bases, leaving 11 bases between the germline ends. The CDR3 is 13 residues long. The CDR3 reads CSAGDSGGNTIYF. In nucleotides, the CDR3 is TGCAGTGCTGGTGATTCAGGTGGAAACACCATATATTTT.

The chain has TRBV6-5 and TRBJ1-2; no definite D call. Trimming left V 7 bases short and J 4 bases short, with 13 bases between. Germline CDR1 and CDR2: MNHEY and SVGAGI. The CDR3 consists of 13 residues. For the CDR3, the DNA is TGTGCCAGCATTTCGGTACTGCTCTATGGCTACACCTTC. This encodes CASISVLLYGYTF.

The chain is built from TRBV4-1 and TRBJ1-1; a possible D gene is TRBD1 (5 bases). The CDR3 runs 13 residues. The V gene lost 1 base and the J gene lost 6 bases, with 9 bases spanning the gap. CDR1 and CDR2 (germline): MGHRA, YSYEKL. The CDR3 DNA follows: TGCGCCAGCAGCCAAGGGGGGGGTGCTGAAGCTTTCTTT. Its translation: CASSQGGGAEAFF.